This T cell receptor (beta chain) was identified in a study of HIV-infected patients and healthy controls. The length of the CDR3 is 13 residues. The germline V and J ends were trimmed by 2 bases and 6 bases, with 11 bases remaining between them. Germline V gene sequence: CDR1 MNHNY, CDR2 SVGAGI (reference sequence). TCRdb re-called the 5' RACE reads through MiXCR, storing one row per CDR3 protein. The sample includes some 70,000 distinct CDR3 sequences, roughly 21% seen only once; the top ten take over 1.1%. This clonotype has at least ten counts. The chain joins TRBV6-6 to TRBJ2-7, with D possibly TRBD2 on 6 matching bases. This TCR came from a human donor in good health. The sample comprised CD4+ T cells from blood. The CDR3 DNA sequence: TGTGCCAGCAGTTACCGGTCCGGGGGCGAGCAGTACTTC. It translates to CASSYRSGGEQYF.